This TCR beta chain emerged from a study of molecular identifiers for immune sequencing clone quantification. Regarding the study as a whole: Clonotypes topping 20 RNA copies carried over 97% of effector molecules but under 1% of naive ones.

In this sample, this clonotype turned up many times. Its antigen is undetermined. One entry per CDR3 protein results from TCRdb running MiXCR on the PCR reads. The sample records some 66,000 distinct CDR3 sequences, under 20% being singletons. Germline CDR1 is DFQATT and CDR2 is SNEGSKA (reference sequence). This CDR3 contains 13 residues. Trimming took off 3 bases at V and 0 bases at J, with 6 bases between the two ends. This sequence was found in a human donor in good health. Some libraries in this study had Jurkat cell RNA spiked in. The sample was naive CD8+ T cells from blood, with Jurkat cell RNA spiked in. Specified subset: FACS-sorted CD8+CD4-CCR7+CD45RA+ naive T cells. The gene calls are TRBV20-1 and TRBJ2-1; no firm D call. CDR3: CSASGSSYNEQFF. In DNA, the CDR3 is TGCAGTGCTAGCGGGTCCTCCTACAATGAGCAGTTCTTC.